The 5 T cell receptor beta chains below come from one sample, sequenced in a study of blood T cell repertoires in COVID-19. Only in-frame clones appear in the TCRdb table, and some are missing; sequencing was by immunoSEQ multiplex PCR. The repertoire has roughly 40,000 clones, roughly nine tenths of them found once; the top ten carry roughly 8.3%. Sequencing was carried out using peripheral blood. The receptors derive from a man aged 45-65 years with active COVID-19.

The chain is built from TRBV28 and TRBJ1-2; D not resolved. Germline V gives CDR1 MDHEN, CDR2 SYDVKM. The V end lost 4 bases, the J end lost 4 bases, and 10 bases lay between the germline ends. The CDR3 has 13 residues. CDR3 bases: TGTGCCAGCAGTTCCCAACCTATCTATGGCTACACCTTC. Protein product: CASSSQPIYGYTF.

V and J are TRBV5-1 and TRBJ1-2, with no clear D. This CDR3 contains 14 residues. V was clipped by 0 bases and J by 4 bases, with 10 bases between them. Germline values: CDR1 SGHRS, CDR2 YFSETQ. The CDR3 nucleotides read TGCGCCAGCAGCTTGGGTGCAGGTCCCTATGGCTACACCTTC. This gives the protein CASSLGAGPYGYTF.

V and J are TRBV19 and TRBJ2-1, with 11 bases lining up with TRBD2. CDR3 length: 18 residues. Germline lookup yields CDR1 LNHDA and CDR2 SQIVND (reference sequence). The trim removed 7 bases at V and 2 bases at J, leaving 13 bases unmatched. DNA of the CDR3: TGTGCCAGTACCCCAGTCGTCCTAGCGGGAGGAGCCTACAATGAGCAGTTCTTC. Its protein is CASTPVVLAGGAYNEQFF. Looking up the rest from reference TRBV19 and TRBJ2-1 gives the full variable domain: DGGITQSPKYLFRKEGQNVTLSCEQNLNHDAMYWYRQDPGQGLRLIYYSQIVNDFQKGDIAEGYSVSREKKESFPLTVTSAQKNPTAFYLCASTPVVLAGGAYNEQFFGPGTRLTVL.

The genes are TRBV28 and TRBJ1-5; D possibly corresponds to TRBD1 (6 bases). CDR1 and CDR2 from the germline V gene are MDHEN and SYDVKM. This CDR3 has 16 amino acids. V lost 1 base to trimming and J lost 7 bases, with 17 bases between them. Here the CDR3 DNA reads TGTGCCAGCAGTTTATACGGGACACCTAAGGGACAGCCCCAGCATTTT. Amino acid sequence: CASSLYGTPKGQPQHF.

V and J are TRBV24-1 and TRBJ2-3; D possibly corresponds to TRBD1 (6 bases). Germline V lookup: CDR1 KGHDR, CDR2 SFDVKD. Trimming stripped 2 bases from V and 5 bases from J, with 19 bases between. This CDR3 has 17 residues. In nucleotides, the CDR3 is TGTGCCACCAGTGATTCGAAGACAGGACTCGTAGGAGATACGCAGTATTTT. This translates into CATSDSKTGLVGDTQYF.